The T cell receptor (beta chain) described here comes from a study of blood T cell repertoires in COVID-19. Overall study context: Whether acute or convalescent, the COVID-19 samples came from the United States, Italy and Spain. The cDNA or gDNA used as material had been derived from T cells, B-cell-depleted T cells, or PBMCs.

Seattle researchers signed up patients amid active infection and tracked them longitudinally. Original processing methods: By means of reference gene primer amplification, nucleated cell counts were estimated. Some clones are missing from TCRdb's copy, which holds only in-frame ones; the method was immunoSEQ multiplex PCR. That table gives V, J and clone size, and the DNA gave D and trimming. The repertoire holds 130,000 or so clones, roughly nine tenths seen once, with roughly 10% in the top ten. This CDR3 has 13 amino acids. V was cut by 1 base and J by 4 bases, with 7 bases left in between. Germline V CDR1 and CDR2: LNHDA, SQIVND (reference sequence).

Sequencing was carried out using peripheral blood. The chain combines TRBV19 with TRBJ2-5, with TRBD1 as a possible D gene (6 bases). This sequence originates from a woman in her seventies with COVID-19, enrolled during active disease. CDR3 sequence (DNA): TGTGCCAGTAGTATAGCAGGGGTAGAGACCCAGTACTTC. Protein product: CASSIAGVETQYF.